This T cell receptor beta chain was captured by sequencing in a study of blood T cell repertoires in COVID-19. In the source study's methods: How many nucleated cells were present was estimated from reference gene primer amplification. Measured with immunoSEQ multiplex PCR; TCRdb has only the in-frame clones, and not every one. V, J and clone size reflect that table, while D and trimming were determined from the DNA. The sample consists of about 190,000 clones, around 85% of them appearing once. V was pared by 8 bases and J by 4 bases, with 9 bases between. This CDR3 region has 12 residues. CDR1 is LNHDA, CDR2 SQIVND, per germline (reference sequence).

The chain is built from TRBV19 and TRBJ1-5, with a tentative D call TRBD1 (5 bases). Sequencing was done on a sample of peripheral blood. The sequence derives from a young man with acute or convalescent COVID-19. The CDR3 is CASEKGNQPQHF. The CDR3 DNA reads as TGTGCCAGTGAAAAGGGGAATCAGCCCCAGCATTTT.